The present TCR beta chain was sequenced within a study of beta chain features in type 1 diabetes. The sequenced template was cDNA made from the entire isolated RNA. Measured with immunoSEQ multiplex PCR; TCRdb has only the in-frame clones, and not every one. Here the sample spans about 260,000 clones, around 65% being singletons. The CDR3 is 14 residues long. Germline assignment: CDR1 MGHDK and CDR2 SYGVNS. V was trimmed by 2 bases and J by 0 bases, leaving 6 bases between them. V gene TRBV25-1 combines with J gene TRBJ2-3; no definite D call. Sequenced: naive CD4+ T cells from blood. This TCR came from a man aged 30 to 39 in good health. The CDR3 nucleotides are TGTGCCAGCAGTGAAGGTTACAGCACAGATACGCAGTATTTT. The encoded protein is CASSEGYSTDTQYF.